The clone carrying this T cell receptor (beta chain) has a handful of counts. Its antigen is still unknown. This CDR3 region has 12 residues. Germline V lookup: CDR1 LNHNV, CDR2 YYDKDF (reference sequence). The V end lost 0 bases, the J end lost 15 bases, and 12 bases lay between the germline ends. The data originate from a study of cytotoxic CD8 clonotypes in ibrutinib-treated CLL. Study-level information: Mean yields were 255,043 productive templates and tens of thousands of productive rearrangements per sample. Study-wide points: Public clonotypes showed up rarely, and on treatment they shrank or held steady. Sample timing was unmatched between remission and later-progressing patients; lymph nodes unstudied.

Targeted sequencing depth ranged from 1 in 200,000 to 1 in 1 million T cells. Libraries were prepared by immunoSEQ multiplex PCR; TCRdb keeps only in-frame clonotypes and omits some of them. The sample has over 130,000 clones, 70% to 90% seen once. This chain joins TRBV15 and TRBJ2-1, with D perhaps TRBD2 (6 bases). Here the sequenced sample was PBMCs, taken after 36 months of ibrutinib treatment. The clonotype was recovered from a human donor with chronic lymphocytic leukemia. The CDR3 reads CATSRDPRESFF. The CDR3 bases are TGTGCCACCAGCAGAGATCCACGGGAGTCGTTCTTC.